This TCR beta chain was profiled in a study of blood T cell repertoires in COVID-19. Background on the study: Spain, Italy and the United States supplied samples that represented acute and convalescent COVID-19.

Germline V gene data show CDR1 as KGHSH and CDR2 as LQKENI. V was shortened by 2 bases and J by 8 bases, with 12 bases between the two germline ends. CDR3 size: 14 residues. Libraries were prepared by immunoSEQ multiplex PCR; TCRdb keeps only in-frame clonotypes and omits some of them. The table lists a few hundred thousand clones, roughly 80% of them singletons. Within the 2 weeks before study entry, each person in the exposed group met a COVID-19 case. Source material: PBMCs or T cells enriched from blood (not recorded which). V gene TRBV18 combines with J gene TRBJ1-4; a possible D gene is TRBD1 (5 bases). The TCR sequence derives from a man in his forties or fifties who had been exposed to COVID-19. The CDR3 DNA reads TGTGCCAGCTCACCATCCGGCAGGGTAGAAAAACTGTTTTTT. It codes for CASSPSGRVEKLFF.